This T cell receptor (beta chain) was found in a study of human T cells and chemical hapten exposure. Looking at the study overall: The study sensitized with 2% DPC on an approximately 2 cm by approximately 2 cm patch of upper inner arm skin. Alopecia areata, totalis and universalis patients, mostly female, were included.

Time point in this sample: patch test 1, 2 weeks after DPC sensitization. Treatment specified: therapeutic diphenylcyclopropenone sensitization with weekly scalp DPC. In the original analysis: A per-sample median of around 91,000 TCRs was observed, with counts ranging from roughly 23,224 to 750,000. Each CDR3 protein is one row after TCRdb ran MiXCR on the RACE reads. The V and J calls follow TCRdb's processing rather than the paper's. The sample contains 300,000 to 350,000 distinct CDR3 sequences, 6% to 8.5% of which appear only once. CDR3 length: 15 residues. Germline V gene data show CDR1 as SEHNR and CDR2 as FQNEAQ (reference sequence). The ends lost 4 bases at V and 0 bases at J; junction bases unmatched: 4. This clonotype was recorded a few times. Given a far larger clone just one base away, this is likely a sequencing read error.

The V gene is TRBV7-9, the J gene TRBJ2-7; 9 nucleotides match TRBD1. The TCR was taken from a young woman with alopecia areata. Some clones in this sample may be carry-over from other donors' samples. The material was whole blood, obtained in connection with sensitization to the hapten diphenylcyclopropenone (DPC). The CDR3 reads CASSWGQGSSYEQYF. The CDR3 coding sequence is TGTGCCAGCAGCTGGGGACAGGGAAGCTCCTACGAGCAGTACTTC.